Following are 13 T cell receptor beta chains from one sample sequenced in a study of T cell repertoires in cytomegalovirus infection. One entry per CDR3 protein, called by TCRdb with MiXCR from the reads. The table includes under 200,000 distinct CDR3 sequences, roughly 9% detected once. Sequenced material: PBMCs. These receptors all stem from a human donor in good health (CMV status not recorded). Some clones in this sample may be carry-over from other donors' samples.

At least ten counts were recorded for this clonotype. The J gene is TRBJ2-1, the V gene TRBV27; TRBD1 matches 12 bases. Germline V gene lookup returns CDR1 MNHEY and CDR2 SMNVEV (reference sequence). CDR3 length: 17 residues. With V trimmed by 4 bases and J by 3 bases, 7 bases remained unmatched. Here the CDR3 DNA reads TGTGCCAGCAGTTCCCGGGGGACAGGGGGCTTCTACAATGAGCAGTTCTTC. Its translation: CASSSRGTGGFYNEQFF.

This clonotype was detected a few times. The V and J genes are TRBV5-4 and TRBJ1-4, with D possibly TRBD1 on 6 matching bases. V lost 1 base to trimming and J lost 6 bases, with 19 bases between them. The CDR3 covers 17 residues. The germline CDR1 and CDR2 sequences are SGHNT and YYREEE (reference sequence). The CDR3 DNA is TGTGCCAGCAGCTTGACCGCCGGGGGGGGCACTCATGAAAAACTGTTTTTT. It translates to CASSLTAGGGTHEKLFF.

This clonotype showed up many times. This chain links TRBV5-5 with TRBJ2-7; 8 bases map to TRBD1. Germline CDR1 and CDR2: SGHKS and YYEKEE (reference sequence). CDR3 length equals 13 residues. The V gene end was trimmed by 0 bases and the J gene end by 6 bases; junction bases not matched to a gene: 2. CDR3 coding DNA: TGTGCCAGCAGCTTGGGTACAGGGGGCGAGCAGTACTTC. This sequence encodes CASSLGTGGEQYF.

This clonotype was seen a handful of times. The chain recombines TRBV10-3 with TRBJ2-1, with 13 bases matching TRBD2. The CDR3 has 18 amino acids. The ends lost 4 bases at V and 0 bases at J; junction bases unmatched: 6. The germline V gene encodes CDR1 ENHRY and CDR2 SYGVKD. CDR3 in DNA: TGTGCCATCAGTGTAGGGACTAGCGGGATAAGCTCCTACAATGAGCAGTTCTTC. Translating it yields CAISVGTSGISSYNEQFF.

The table lists this clonotype with many counts. The CDR3 here is CASRTASGSAGELFF. CDR3 bases: TGTGCCAGCAGAACGGCTAGCGGGAGTGCCGGGGAGCTGTTTTTT. The chain carries TRBV6-5 and TRBJ2-2; TRBD2 aligns across 10 bases. The germline V gene encodes CDR1 MNHEY and CDR2 SVGAGI. V trimming: 6 bases; J trimming: 6 bases; junction bases outside the gene matches: 7. The CDR3 consists of 15 residues.

The chain links TRBV27 to TRBJ2-3; perhaps D is TRBD1 or TRBD2 (5 bases each). The germline V gene encodes CDR1 MNHEY and CDR2 SMNVEV (reference sequence). The V end lost 7 bases, the J end lost 0 bases, and 14 bases lay between the germline ends. The CDR3 spans 15 residues. CDR3 coding DNA: TGTGCCAGCAAGAGGGGTCTTACTAGCACAGATACGCAGTATTTT. Amino acids: CASKRGLTSTDTQYF.

This clonotype was recorded many times. The chain employs TRBV7-2 and TRBJ1-3, with D perhaps TRBD1 (5 bases). Germline V lookup: CDR1 SGHTA, CDR2 FQGNSA. The ends were cut back, 0 bases at V and 0 bases at J, with 15 bases in the middle. This CDR3 contains 18 residues. The CDR3 loop is CASSLAAPGAASGNTIYF. The CDR3 bases are TGTGCCAGCAGCTTAGCCGCCCCTGGGGCCGCCTCTGGAAACACCATATATTTT.

This clonotype has a count of ten or more. The chain has TRBV7-9 and TRBJ1-6; 8 bases fit TRBD1. The CDR3 has 18 residues. V lost 1 base and J lost 5; bases outside the gene matches: 10. Germline V gene data show CDR1 as SEHNR and CDR2 as FQNEAQ (reference sequence). In DNA, the CDR3 is TGTGCCAGCAGCTTAGTTGGGAGACAGGGGATCGATAATTCACCCCTCCACTTT. Its protein product is CASSLVGRQGIDNSPLHF.

The sample holds many counts of this clonotype. V gene TRBV24-1 combines with J gene TRBJ1-1; D unclear. The CDR3 runs 12 residues. CDR1 and CDR2 from the germline V gene are KGHDR and SFDVKD. Trimming cost V 3 bases and J 10 bases, with 11 bases left between them. CDR3 nucleotide sequence: TGTGCCACCAGTGATCCAAGACGGGGAGCTTTCTTT. Its translation is CATSDPRRGAFF.

This clonotype has a count of ten or more. The chain employs TRBV7-2 and TRBJ2-3; TRBD1 agrees at 9 bases. The CDR3 consists of 19 residues. Germline V gene sequence: CDR1 SGHTA, CDR2 FQGNSA. Trimming cost V 5 bases and J 0 bases; bases outside gene matches: 15. The CDR3 sequence is CASSTSRDRVYTSTDTQYF. The CDR3 DNA sequence: TGTGCCAGCAGCACGTCCCGGGACAGGGTATACACTAGCACAGATACGCAGTATTTT.

This chain joins TRBV3-1 and TRBJ2-1; no definite D call. This CDR3 has 9 residues. Germline V CDR1 and CDR2: LGHDT, YNNKEL (reference sequence). The CDR3 coding sequence is TGTGGGACCCTTGGTGAGCAGTTCTTC. Protein sequence: CGTLGEQFF.

This clonotype was seen a handful of times. The DNA of the CDR3 is TGTGCCTTAGGACAGTCGAACACCGGGGAGCTGTTTTTT. The encoded protein is CALGQSNTGELFF. The chain combines TRBV10-3 with TRBJ2-2; the D gene is possibly TRBD1 (6 bases). The V gene's germline CDR1 is ENHRY and CDR2 SYGVKD. The ends were cut back, 11 bases at V and 0 bases at J, with 10 bases in the middle. The CDR3 is 13 residues long.

The chain has TRBV20-1 and TRBJ2-5; the match to TRBD1 covers 10 bases. Losses at the gene ends were 6 bases for V and 5 bases for J; bases not matched to a gene: 6. The CDR3 runs 13 residues. Germline V gives CDR1 DFQATT, CDR2 SNEGSKA (reference sequence). DNA of the CDR3: TGCAGTGCCGACAGGGGGCGGGGGGAGACCCAGTACTTC. Translation gives CSADRGRGETQYF.